This TCR beta chain was obtained from a study of human T cells and chemical hapten exposure. The CDR3 spans 14 residues. The V end lost 5 bases, the J end lost 10 bases, and 17 bases lay between the germline ends. Germline V gene data show CDR1 as MDHEN and CDR2 as SYDVKM. Only a few counts were recorded for this clonotype. TCRdb independently ran MiXCR on the RACE reads; one entry per CDR3 protein. Of around 200,000 distinct CDR3 sequences in the sample, around 30% were seen once. Noted time point: pre-sensitization, week 0. As for treatment: therapeutic diphenylcyclopropenone sensitization with weekly scalp DPC.

The source is a woman under 40 with alopecia areata. Some clones in this sample may be carry-over from other donors' samples. The chain carries TRBV28 and TRBJ1-4; possibly TRBD1 for D (5 bases). This specimen consisted of whole blood, obtained in connection with sensitization to the hapten diphenylcyclopropenone (DPC). CDR3 sequence: CASSPPEGRGKLFF. CDR3 sequence (DNA): TGTGCCAGCAGTCCCCCTGAGGGACGAGGAAAACTGTTTTTT.